This paragraph reports one TCR beta chain. Only one count was recorded for this clone. The clone's antigen remains unknown. There are no base qualities to consult, and no much larger clone falls within one base. The germline ends are 20 bases apart after V is trimmed by 5 bases and J by 3 bases. CDR1 and CDR2 (LNHDA, SQIVND) derive from the germline V gene (reference sequence). Including cysteine and phenylalanine, the CDR3 has 17 amino acids. Only the CDR3 region is kept as DNA, spanning 51 bases read in frame from base 1. The sample is drawn from a study of cytomegalovirus exposure and HLA in healthy donors (dated by TCRdb to 2016 to 2017). Broadly, across the study: An earlier analysis of 587 of the donors reported roughly 300 Gb of sequence data and around 120 million unique TCR beta sequences obtained from approximately 180 million T cells. An early release covering roughly 600 HLA-typed donors comprised about 300 gigabases of sequencing data and approximately 80 million unique TCR sequences. The genetic ancestry cluster associated with self-reported Caucasian donors included approximately 85% of the approximately 400 genotyped donors. The study was designed to test whether signatures of past pathogen exposure could be identified by cataloging public T cell receptors. The study used immunosequencing to profile the T cell repertoires of several hundred subjects and linked those repertoires to cytomegalovirus serostatus. A separate validation cohort of 90 to 150 different subjects was used in addition to the roughly 670-subject first cohort. High-throughput TCR immunosequencing, statistical association of individual TCRs with disease status, and machine learning were combined to predict cytomegalovirus infection status. To study patterns of TCR occurrence, a later analysis re-analyzed previously published TCR beta repertoires from 650 to 750 donors and added high-resolution HLA genotyping. Rather than drawing on any new phenotypic data, the later analysis identified candidate immune exposures from TCR beta sequences and the way those sequences occurred across donors. In an earlier analysis of 500 to 650 of the donors, high-throughput TCR beta sequencing was used to judge whether each TCR beta V gene segment behaved as functional or pseudogenic. Donor age, sex, ethnicity and CMV serostatus were compiled alongside the repertoire data. A later genetic analysis used genome-wide SNP genotypes for about 65% of the roughly 670 donors, treating that subset as a discovery cohort. Every discovery cohort repertoire had been produced on one sequencing platform. Class I and class II HLA loci were covered by the typing at four-digit resolution. The number of donors typed differed by locus, with roughly 629-640 for A, B, C, DRB1 and DQB1, roughly 550 for DQA1, over 600 for DPA1, and about 450 for DPB1. Several DR-DQ haplotypes were treated as single units for association and clustering because of strong linkage in the cohort. Among some 410 genotyped donors of the cohort, an average of about 240,000 unique TCR beta nucleotide sequences was sequenced per donor, of which approximately 18% were non-productive. Here is what the overall study found, with its caveats: When HLA alleles, especially DR and DQ, strongly co-occurred, TCR associations were difficult to assign to individual alleles. According to a later analysis, TCR association rates differed among HLA loci, with DRB1 alleles showing the most associated TCRs and HLA-C alleles showing the fewest. The presence/absence analyses assumed that sequencing depth was roughly uniform across donors, and that assumption may not be true. This cohort had only TCR beta chains sequenced, and the lack of alpha or paired-chain data limited which features could be detected. Because HLA typing was missing for some donors at each locus, association tests included only the typed subset. An association between a missense DCLRE1C variant and V-gene and J-gene trimming of TCR beta chains was found in a later genetic analysis and replicated in an independent cohort. Several of the top co-occurrence clusters appeared to be linked to parvovirus B19, influenza, CMV and Epstein-Barr virus, according to a later analysis. Roughly 15 rarely observed V segments, including chromosome 9 orphons, were excluded from the earlier analysis of about 500 of the donors because counts were too low. The classifier was reported to diagnose cytomegalovirus status with high specificity and sensitivity in both the original and validation cohorts. Some IMGT-functional V segments, including TRBV6-2 and TRBV6-3, could not be told apart with the 87-base-pair reads, so those segments were excluded. While some public TCRs were present in many individuals, most TCR sequences turned up only very rarely across donors. CMV serostatus was the only immune exposure information available for the cohort. Compared with equally common non-associated chains, HLA-associated TCR beta chains in a later analysis were more clonally expanded and had lower generation probabilities. A total of 150 to 200 TCR beta chains were listed by the study as associated with cytomegalovirus. It was suggested by the authors that the approach could potentially be generalized to other disease states and immunological phenotypes. Most CMV-associated TCR beta chains appeared to be HLA-restricted in a later analysis, and the HLA associations seemed to be driven largely by CMV exposure. A later analysis associated 16,951 TCR beta sequences with specific HLA alleles at a false discovery rate of 0.05. A group of highly shared sequence variants was considered likely to be a technical artifact of the sequencing pipeline. Correlated functional status among segregating V segments might reflect linkage disequilibrium, but an unknown experimental factor could not be ruled out. In an earlier analysis of 587 of the donors, most TCR beta V segments appeared in productive rearrangements about 87% or about 30% of the time, broadly matching IMGT annotations. A later genetic analysis reported fewer N-insertions in productive TCRs among donors in an Asian-associated ancestry cluster than the roughly 670-donor mean. A further reported finding was that TCR beta sequences accurately predicted the HLA-A and HLA-B alleles for most subjects in the first cohort. Three of the identified cytomegalovirus-associated TCR beta chains were confirmed in vitro to be specific for cytomegalovirus antigens.

The cohort was made up of approximately 700 healthy bone marrow donors. Cohort members were all nominally healthy when sampled, although unrecorded immune exposures were likely present. The donor was CMV seronegative and belonged to the group of around 400 seronegative cohort members. Every donor gave a peripheral blood sample, and the peripheral blood mononuclear cells from that sample were used for TCR beta sequencing. Genomic DNA extraction from the blood cell samples was performed with the Qiagen DNeasy Blood Extraction Kit. The protocol used for the library was the immunoSEQ multiplex PCR assay. A mixture of 60 forward primers for TCR Vbeta segments and 13 reverse primers for TCR Jbeta segments was used in the multiplex PCR. A multiplex PCR assay on genomic DNA amplified the CDR3 region of rearranged TCR beta genes. Amplified TCR beta libraries were sequenced as 87-base-pair reads on the Illumina HiSeq System. The source study handled its data this way. A later analysis counted about 80 million unique TCR beta chains across the 550 to 800 repertoires, and some 11 million of these chains were shared by at least two donors. Raw reads were error-corrected and collapsed into unique sequences with a nearest-neighbor algorithm that merged closely related sequences to remove PCR and sequencing errors. CDR3 sequences were aligned to IMGT reference sequences to assign V, D and J gene segments. For a sequence to be retained, a match of at least six nucleotides was required to both a V gene segment and a J gene segment. Rearrangements were classified as productive when the CDR3 lacked stop codons and remained in frame with V and J, and all other rearrangements were classified as non-productive. Following IMGT convention, CDR3 was defined as the stretch from the second conserved V-encoded cysteine to the conserved J-encoded phenylalanine. The earlier analysis of about 610 of the donors excluded any sequence lacking an unambiguous match to a single V gene segment. In an earlier analysis of 450 to 700 of the donors, V segments were called functional above 56.7% productive rearrangements and were called segregating when the between-donor standard deviation exceeded 5%. To diagnose cytomegalovirus status from the catalog of TCR beta chain sequences, a statistical classification framework was built. In a later analysis, V and J genes were assigned by comparing TCR nucleotide sequences against IMGT/GENE-DB human TR gene sequences. Using the TCRdist pipeline, a later analysis assigned CDR3 sequences along with most-parsimonious VDJ recombination scenarios. In a later analysis, every TCR beta chain was defined by the combination of its CDR3 amino acid sequence and its V-gene family, and reads without a unique V-gene family were dropped. In a later analysis, 500 to 700 highly shared, low-generation-probability nucleotide sequences were removed to address suspected cross-contamination and a sequencing artifact. For each public chain, a later analysis derived a clonal expansion index from normalized ranks of inferred template counts within each repertoire. Generation probabilities in a later analysis came from a VDJ recombination model fitted to out-of-frame rearrangements, and those results were checked against IGoR. Hypergeometric tests were used in a later analysis to score TCR-TCR, TCR-HLA and TCR-CMV co-occurrence, with a repertoire-size bias correction applied to the TCR pairs. To estimate false discovery rates, a later analysis permuted the HLA or CMV assignments 20 times. In a later analysis, co-occurring TCRs were grouped using DBSCAN, and TCRdist sequence similarity was added for clustering within HLA-allele-positive subsets. Repertoires with fewer than 30,000 or more than 120,000 public chains, plus five repertoires with anomalous nucleotide sharing, were excluded from co-occurrence clustering. Here the immuneACCESS table is served through TCRdb, limited to in-frame sequences with V and J called. Missing clones are a known gap in these copies; in checked studies unresolved V genes cover under half, and the rest lacks a known reason. Clone size and the V and J calls come from that table; the DNA yielded D and trimming. Counted in this sample were fewer than 350,000 clones; 80% to 90% of them appeared once. The ten largest make up about 2.3% of the sample.

The receptor chain draws on TRBV19 and TRBJ2-1; D gene: possibly TRBD1, on 6 matching bases. The sequence came from a woman under 30 in good health and CMV-seronegative. The sample was PBMCs. The CDR3 corresponds to CASSWTYITGNYNEQFF. In nucleotide form, the sequence is TGTGCCAGTAGTTGGACTTATATTACAGGGAACTACAATGAGCAGTTCTTC.